This TCR beta chain was sequenced in a study of OX40 agonist ivuxolimab in advanced cancers. About the study: Among those enrolled, mean age was about 63 years (range 23 to 79) and about 79% were male. Checkpoint inhibitors had been given previously to approximately 41% of patients. Study conclusions and caveats: In the 0.1-3.0 mg/kg groups, partial responders showed among the lowest expansion. The expanded peripheral T cells' antigen specificity was not determined.

Notes on this clone: Its antigen is as yet unknown. Other DNA sequences of this sample code for an identical CDR3.

The assay was immunoSEQ multiplex PCR, and TCRdb's table has in-frame clones only and misses some. The sample has fewer than 60,000 clones, around four fifths seen once. V shed 0 bases, J shed 2 bases, and the junction held 5 bases outside the gene matches. Germline V gives CDR1 SGHRS, CDR2 YFSETQ. The CDR3 totals 17 residues. Sequences were derived from CD4+ or CD8+ T cells sorted from blood, sampled in a trial of the OX40 agonist ivuxolimab. The chain has TRBV5-1 and TRBJ2-3; the match to TRBD2 covers 11 bases. This clonotype originated in an adult with an advanced solid tumor such as melanoma, head and neck, liver or kidney cancer. The CDR3 spells CASSLGLAGGSTDTQYF. The CDR3 region has the DNA TGCGCCAGCAGCTTGGGTCTAGCGGGGGGATCCACAGATACGCAGTATTTT.